Sequencing of this T cell receptor beta chain was carried out in a study of blood T cell repertoires in COVID-19. Study background: Researchers got acute and convalescent COVID-19 samples from the United States, Italy and Spain. Sources were T cells, B-cell-depleted T cells, or PBMCs; the material itself was cDNA or gDNA.

The protocol was immunoSEQ multiplex PCR, while the TCRdb copy is restricted to in-frame clones and leaves out a portion. The sample consists of roughly 130,000 clones, about four fifths of them appearing once. The V and J ends lost 5 bases and 0 bases respectively, with 16 bases between them. CDR1 and CDR2 from the germline V gene are SEHNR and FQNEAQ (reference sequence). CDR3 size: 16 residues. V and J are TRBV7-9 and TRBJ1-1, with D possibly matching TRBD1 (6 bases). The TCR comes from a woman between 45 and 65 years old with acute or convalescent COVID-19. Sequenced sample: peripheral blood. This CDR3 is CASSPQGKGMNTEAFF. As DNA, the CDR3 is TGTGCCAGCAGCCCCCAGGGGAAGGGAATGAACACTGAAGCTTTCTTT.